This T cell receptor (beta chain) appears in the sequencing data of a study of blood T cells in healthy people across ages (dated by TCRdb to between 2015 and 2016). Context from the whole study: Template switching captured roughly one uniquely barcoded TCR beta cDNA molecule per two T cells in model experiments. Two additional independent replicas of 1 million unique cDNA reads from the same blood draw were analyzed for two donors (one aged 18 to 30 and one aged 80 or older). Age-related changes in TCR beta repertoire diversity were measured in the study by deep sequencing normalized with unique cDNA molecular identifiers. The donors were divided into four age groups: young (average around 16 years), middle-aged (almost 40), aged (roughly 66) and long-lived (around 87).

Receptor amplification or capture employed 5' RACE. These reads were obtained on an Illumina HiSeq 2500. A second about 7 to 11 cycle PCR used a sample-barcoded 5' primer and a J-beta primer mix. A unique molecular identifier was introduced onto each TCR beta cDNA molecule by a template-switch 5' adaptor carrying 12 random nucleotides. Each sample yielded at least 2.5 million CDR3-containing paired-end reads. All of the RNA was converted into first-strand cDNA using the Mint cDNA synthesis kit, with a TRBC-specific oligonucleotide serving as the primer. Following uracil-DNA glycosylase treatment, all cDNA underwent a first 18-cycle PCR with the universal primers M1SS and BC2_uni_R. In the paper's pipeline: Normalization of each sample was performed by random selection of 1 million high-quality reads, each carrying a distinct molecular identifier. Reads with shared molecular identifiers were discarded instead of being binned into consensus sequences. MiTCR, run with a Q25 quality threshold and the strictest error-elimination algorithm, handled CDR3 identification, clonotype clustering and error correction. A nonparametric unseen species model with Euler transformation was used to estimate a lower bound on total TCR beta diversity. TCRdb ran its own pipeline on the public reads, namely fastp trimming at Q25 and MiXCR clone calling, and kept in-frame beta chains. Each entry is one CDR3 protein sequence, shown with its most common DNA and genes. The V and J calls and clone size come from TCRdb's table, not from the authors' own analysis. In all, the sample holds more than 900,000 distinct CDR3 sequences, and just under 30% of those were seen once. The biggest ten clones account for 10% of the sample.

From cysteine to phenylalanine, the CDR3 is 15 amino acids long. Kept here is only the CDR3 DNA, which spans 45 bases and is read in frame from base 1. Cut back by 3 bases and 2 bases, the V and J ends lie 13 bases apart. CDR1 and CDR2 are read off the germline V gene as LGHNA and YSLEER. Systemically healthy Caucasian individuals from Russia, 35 to 50 in total and aged about 6 to 100 years, were included as donors. Approximately 9 milliliters of peripheral blood were collected from each donor into EDTA-treated Vacutainer tubes. Ficoll-Paque density-gradient centrifugation was used to isolate PBMCs, with at least 7 million obtained per sample. Trizol reagent was used to extract total RNA from PBMCs, with at least 5 micrograms per sample. For every donor, an aliquot of PBMCs went through flow cytometry to measure the percentages of naive CD45RAhigh/CD27high T cells. Comment on this clonotype: Its antigen is still unknown. No qualities accompany the bases; no much larger clone lies one base away.

Paper-wide results and their limitations: Conclusive comparison of naive and antigen-experienced compartments was prevented by the profiling of bulk unsorted PBMCs. Estimates of total diversity from one million sequenced T cells were regarded as lower bounds and underestimates. Because the CMV infection status of the donors was unknown, age-related changes in expanded clonotypes may potentially have been confounded. A strong correlation was found between observed TCR beta diversity and the percentage of naive T cells measured by flow cytometry. Observed TCR beta diversity per million T cells fell roughly linearly with age, and a significant reduction was already apparent by age around 40. Compared with the aged group, the long-lived group had more naive CD4+ T cells, fewer expanded clones and increased TCR diversity, suggesting age selection.

These data also formed part of another study, on T cells of mothers and their children. Reported in the second study: Nine systemically healthy Caucasian individuals, comprising three mothers and their six children, were included as donors. cDNA synthesis used all of the extracted RNA, with about 1.5 ug of RNA in each 15 ul reaction. In the second PCR, the M1S primer introduced both the sample barcodes and 2-4 random nucleotides. Over 9.5 million TCR beta CDR3 reads were obtained for each mother, and millions of reads were obtained for each child. Thymic selection similarly shapes TCR recombination output in related and unrelated pairs, with minor effect from inherited differences. Normalized repertoire overlap was always found to be slightly, but never significantly, higher in related mother-child pairs than in unrelated mother-child pairs. With a sensitivity of 90 to 100 clones per million clonotypes, no persistent microchimeric T cell clones were detected. The study used deep NGS to compare TCR beta repertoires of mothers and children, seeking features distinguishing related mother-child pairs from unrelated individuals. Mothers averaged about 40 +/- 4 years of age and children averaged about 12 +/- 4 years. After adapter ligation with NEBNext reagents, the libraries were sequenced on Illumina HiSeq 2000 with 100+100 nt paired-end reads. Mother and child libraries were prepared a month apart and sequenced in separate runs to prevent cross-contamination. For each donor, somewhere between roughly 450,000 and 2,000,000 distinct TCR beta clonotypes were identified. Naive TCR beta clonotypes were estimated from low-frequency clonotypes matched to each donor's FACS-determined naive share, without sorting.

The chain employs TRBV4-3 and TRBJ1-2, with the D segment identity uncertain. The TCR sequence derives from a woman between 40 and 50 years old in good health. The source material was blood. The CDR3 in this case is CASSQDLGGNYGYTF. At the DNA level, the sequence is TGCGCCAGCAGCCAGGATCTTGGCGGGAACTATGGCTACACCTTC.